The 8 T cell receptor beta chains listed next were all sequenced from one sample in a study of early T cells in non-severe SARS-CoV-2 infection (dated by TCRdb to the early 2020s). The method behind the library was 5' RACE. TCRdb names NextSeq 500 as the instrument used. TCRdb handled the public reads itself, with Q25 trimming in fastp and clone calling in MiXCR, and kept productive beta chains. Entries that share a CDR3 protein sequence are merged under the most common genes and DNA. Recorded for this sample are 90,000 to 100,000 distinct CDR3 sequences; roughly 13% of them occurred a single time. The ten largest clones capture about 2.3% of the sample. The sequencing sample was made of whole blood. The receptors were sampled from an adult who was a healthcare worker with PCR-confirmed SARS-CoV-2 infection or an uninfected control (not recorded which).

This clonotype was counted at least ten times. The chain uses TRBV24-1 and TRBJ2-3, with no clear D. The V gene's germline CDR1 is KGHDR and CDR2 SFDVKD. V dropped 5 bases and J dropped 2 bases, with 13 bases sitting between them. The CDR3 is made up of 15 amino acids. The CDR3 bases are TGTGCCACCAGTGGCCGGCCGGAGACCACAGATACGCAGTATTTT. It yields the protein CATSGRPETTDTQYF.

The V call is TRBV19, the J call TRBJ1-5; tentative D call: TRBD1 (5 bases). The germline V gene encodes CDR1 LNHDA and CDR2 SQIVND (reference sequence). This CDR3 has 14 residues. V dropped 3 bases and J dropped 6 bases, with 12 bases sitting between them. CDR3 in amino acids: CASSIIGGPQPQHF. The CDR3 region has the DNA TGTGCCAGTAGTATTATCGGGGGACCTCAGCCCCAGCATTTT.

This clonotype was found many times. The chain is built from TRBV5-1 and TRBJ1-2, with D uncertain. This CDR3 is 15 amino acids long. CDR1 and CDR2 (germline): SGHRS, YFSETQ. Trimming pared 7 bases from V and 3 bases from J, leaving 19 bases between. Here the CDR3 reads CASRKWSAEYYGYTF. Written as DNA, the CDR3 is TGCGCCAGCCGAAAATGGAGCGCGGAGTACTATGGCTACACCTTC.

The chain recombines TRBV18 with TRBJ1-5; D is unresolved. This CDR3 is built from 13 residues. V was cut by 3 bases and J by 0 bases, with 3 bases left in between. Germline CDR1 and CDR2: KGHSH and LQKENI. This CDR3 reads CASSPDSNQPQHF. The CDR3 nucleotides are TGTGCCAGCTCACCCGATAGCAATCAGCCCCAGCATTTT.

This clonotype has ten or more counts. The J gene is TRBJ1-1, the V gene TRBV11-2, with unresolved D. Trimming left V 3 bases short and J 4 bases short, with 12 bases between. The germline gives CDR1 SGHAT, CDR2 FQNNGV. The CDR3 extends over 14 amino acids. The chain's CDR3 is CASSFSGLGTEAFF. The CDR3 coding sequence is TGTGCCAGCAGCTTTTCCGGGCTGGGCACTGAAGCTTTCTTT.

This clonotype was observed a few times. This chain connects TRBV28 to TRBJ1-2; no firm D call. V dropped 6 bases and J dropped 4 bases, with 9 bases sitting between them. The germline V gene encodes CDR1 MDHEN and CDR2 SYDVKM. This CDR3 is 12 amino acids long. The CDR3 region is CASSRWVYGYTF. CDR3 coding DNA: TGTGCCAGCAGCCGGTGGGTCTATGGCTACACCTTC.

Only a few counts were recorded for this clonotype. The chain couples TRBV7-9 to TRBJ2-7, with no clear D. Deletions cut 5 bases from V and 6 bases from J, with 20 bases between. Germline V gives CDR1 SEHNR, CDR2 FQNEAQ (reference sequence). This CDR3 is 15 amino acids long. CDR3 nucleotides: TGTGCCAGCAGCCGTGGCCCCCAAAAACATGGCGAGCAGTACTTC. Translating it yields CASSRGPQKHGEQYF.

Ten or more counts support this clonotype. CDR3 protein: CASGRDRVVEQYF. For the CDR3, the DNA is TGTGCCAGCGGCCGGGACAGGGTAGTCGAGCAGTACTTC. The chain carries TRBV6-6 and TRBJ2-7, with 9 bases that match TRBD1. The CDR3 extends over 13 amino acids. The germline V gene encodes CDR1 MNHNY and CDR2 SVGAGI (reference sequence). Losses at the gene ends were 8 bases for V and 6 bases for J; bases not matched to a gene: 8.